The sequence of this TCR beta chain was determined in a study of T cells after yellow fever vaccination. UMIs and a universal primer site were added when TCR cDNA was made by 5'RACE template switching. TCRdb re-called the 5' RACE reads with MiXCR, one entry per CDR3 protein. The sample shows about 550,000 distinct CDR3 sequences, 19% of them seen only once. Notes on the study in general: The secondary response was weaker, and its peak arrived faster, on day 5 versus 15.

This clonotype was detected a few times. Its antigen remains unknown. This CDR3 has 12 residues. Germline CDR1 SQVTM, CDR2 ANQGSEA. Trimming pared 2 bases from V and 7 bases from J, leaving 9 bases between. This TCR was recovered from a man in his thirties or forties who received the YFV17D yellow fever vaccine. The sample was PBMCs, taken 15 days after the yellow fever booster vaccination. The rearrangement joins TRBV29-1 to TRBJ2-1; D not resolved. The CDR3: CSVEIAVNEQFF. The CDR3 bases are TGCAGCGTTGAAATAGCCGTTAATGAGCAGTTCTTC.